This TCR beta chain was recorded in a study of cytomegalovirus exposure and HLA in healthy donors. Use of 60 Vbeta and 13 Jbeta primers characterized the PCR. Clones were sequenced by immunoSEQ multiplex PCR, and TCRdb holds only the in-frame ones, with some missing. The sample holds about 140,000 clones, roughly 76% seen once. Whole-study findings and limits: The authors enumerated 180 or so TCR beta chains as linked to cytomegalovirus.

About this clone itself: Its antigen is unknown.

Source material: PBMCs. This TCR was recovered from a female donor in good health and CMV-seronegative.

The CDR3 bases are TGTGCCAGTAGTGCGGGCCTTACCGGCACTGAAGCTTTCTTT. Translation gives CASSAGLTGTEAFF. The genes are TRBV19 and TRBJ1-1; unclear D gene. The length of the CDR3 is 14 residues. CDR1 LNHDA and CDR2 SQIVND come from the germline V gene (reference sequence). V was cut by 5 bases and J by 4 bases, with 14 bases left in between.